The 32 T cell receptor beta chains in this list originate from one sample, sequenced in a study of T cell clones after liver transplantation. Sequencing was performed with immunoSEQ multiplex PCR; in TCRdb, only in-frame clones are kept and a portion is missing. The table has tens of thousands of clones, 70% to 80% seen once. The specimen was CD4+ T cells from blood, collected at the roughly 15-month timepoint. The receptors were gathered from a human patient who received a liver transplant. Part of the T cells may come from the graft donor.

The CDR3 is CASSSARGGAPDTQYF. The CDR3 DNA reads as TGTGCCAGCAGTTCCGCCCGCGGGGGGGCCCCAGATACGCAGTATTTT. The chain employs TRBV6-6 and TRBJ2-3, with TRBD2 matching over 9 bases. This CDR3 region has 16 residues. The germline V gene has CDR1 MNHNY and CDR2 SVGAGI (reference sequence). J lost 4 bases, V lost 4 bases, and 9 bases had no gene match.

This chain connects TRBV6-5 to TRBJ2-7; D may correspond to TRBD1 or TRBD2 (5 bases each). CDR3 length equals 14 residues. With 7 bases removed from V and 7 bases from J, the gap between germline ends came to 20 bases. Germline V gene data show CDR1 as MNHEY and CDR2 as SVGAGI. CDR3 coding DNA: TGTGCCAGCATGAGGGGTGGGACCCAACAAGAGCAGTACTTC. It encodes CASMRGGTQQEQYF.

CDR3 DNA: TGCGCCAGCAGCTTGGGTGACGGAAGCTCCTACGAGCAGTACGTC. It translates to CASSLGDGSSYEQYV. The rearrangement joins TRBV5-1 to TRBJ2-7; D remains ambiguous. Trimming shortened V by 0 bases and J by 0 bases, and 10 bases separated the two germline ends. Germline values: CDR1 SGHRS, CDR2 YFSETQ. This CDR3 contains 15 residues.

The chain employs TRBV5-1 and TRBJ2-1; TRBD2 matches 8 bases. This CDR3 has 17 residues. In germline, CDR1 is SGHRS, CDR2 YFSETQ. V was pared by 0 bases and J by 5 bases, with 10 bases of the junction left unmatched. CDR3 in amino acids: CASSLAVSGAGDNEQFF. CDR3 DNA sequence: TGCGCCAGCAGCTTGGCCGTTAGTGGAGCGGGGGACAATGAGCAGTTCTTC.

This rearrangement joins TRBV29-1 to TRBJ1-2; 8 bases fit TRBD1. The CDR3 spans 13 residues. Trimming removed 6 bases from V and 6 bases from J; junction bases left unmatched: 9. Germline CDR1 SQVTM, CDR2 ANQGSEA. CDR3 nucleotides: TGCAGCGTGGACGACAGGGGCGATCATGGCTACACCTTC. Protein sequence: CSVDDRGDHGYTF.

This rearrangement joins TRBV30 to TRBJ1-1; D remains ambiguous. CDR1 and CDR2 (germline): GTSNPN, SVGIG (reference sequence). The V and J ends lost 5 bases and 2 bases respectively, with 9 bases between them. This CDR3 region has 12 residues. Here the CDR3 reads CAWGRSNTEAFF. The CDR3 DNA reads TGTGCCTGGGGGAGGTCCAACACTGAAGCTTTCTTT.

V usage is TRBV28 and J usage is TRBJ2-1; D is possibly TRBD1 (5 bases). V lost 7 bases and J lost 4, with 14 bases in between. In germline, CDR1 is MDHEN, CDR2 SYDVKM. The CDR3 consists of 14 residues. In DNA form, the CDR3 reads TGTGCCAGCACCGCTACTGACAGATACAATGAGCAGTTCTTC. Its protein is CASTATDRYNEQFF.

The table lists this clone with a few counts. The chain employs TRBV14 and TRBJ1-2; no definite D call. V was clipped by 2 bases and J by 2 bases, with 12 bases between them. The CDR3 runs to 15 residues. Germline V lookup: CDR1 SGHDN, CDR2 FVKESK. The CDR3 region has the DNA TGTGCCAGCAGCCAACTCGGACGGGAGAACTATGGCTACACCTTC. It specifies CASSQLGRENYGYTF.

CDR3 protein: CASSEGGTGGNTIYF. The CDR3 DNA sequence: TGTGCCAGCAGTGAAGGGGGGACAGGTGGAAACACCATATATTTT. V usage is TRBV2 and J usage is TRBJ1-3, with TRBD1 matching 8 bases. V shed 1 base and J 3 bases; nucleotides not matched to a gene: 2. CDR1 is SNHLY, CDR2 FYNNEI, per germline. The length of the CDR3 is 15 residues.

The gene calls are TRBV19 and TRBJ2-5; D may be TRBD1 (6 bases). This CDR3 has 14 amino acids. Germline CDR1 and CDR2: LNHDA and SQIVND (reference sequence). The V end lost 9 bases, the J end lost 5 bases, and 19 bases lay between the germline ends. The CDR3 sequence: CASARQAGRETQYF. The CDR3 region has the DNA TGTGCCAGCGCGCGACAGGCCGGTCGGGAGACCCAGTACTTC.

This clone is a singleton in its sample. This rearrangement joins TRBV7-2 to TRBJ2-5; D ambiguous. Germline-derived CDR1 and CDR2 are SGHTA and FQGNSA. Between the trimmed V and J ends, which lost 5 bases and 5 bases, there was a span of 9 bases. The CDR3 totals 12 residues. CDR3 nucleotide sequence: TGTGCCAGCAGCCAATCTATCGAGACCCAGTACTTC. Its protein product is CASSQSIETQYF. Combining the CDR3 with reference TRBV7-2 and TRBJ2-5 gives the whole variable domain GAGVSQSPSNKVTEKGKDVELRCDPISGHTALYWYRQSLGQGLEFLIYFQGNSAPDKSGLPSDRFSAERTGGSVSTLTIQRTQQEDSAVYLCASSQSIETQYFGPGTRLLVL.

This clone was seen only once. The chain couples TRBV28 to TRBJ2-2, with 9 bases identical to TRBD1. This CDR3 has 15 amino acids. Germline CDR1 reads MDHEN; CDR2 reads SYDVKM. Losses at the gene ends were 6 bases for V and 1 base for J; bases not matched to a gene: 3. The CDR3 DNA reads TGTGCCAGCAGGCCGGGACAGGGGAACACCGGGGAGCTGTTTTTT. It codes for CASRPGQGNTGELFF.

The chain joins TRBV15 to TRBJ1-1, with no clear D. The germline CDR1 and CDR2 sequences are LNHNV and YYDKDF (reference sequence). With 0 bases removed from V and 7 bases from J, the gap between germline ends came to 9 bases. The CDR3 loop spans 13 amino acids. The CDR3 region is CATSRDFGSEAFF. For the CDR3, the DNA is TGTGCCACCAGCAGAGATTTTGGGAGTGAAGCTTTCTTT. Using reference TRBV15 and TRBJ1-1 for the parts outside the CDR3, the full variable domain is DAMVIQNPRYQVTQFGKPVTLSCSQTLNHNVMYWYQQKSSQAPKLLFHYYDKDFNNEADTPDNFQSRRPNTSFCFLDIRSPGLGDTAMYLCATSRDFGSEAFFGQGTRLTVV.

The rearrangement joins TRBV27 to TRBJ2-3; possibly TRBD2 for D (5 bases). Germline CDR1 MNHEY, CDR2 SMNVEV (reference sequence). V was clipped by 4 bases and J by 0 bases, with 23 bases between them. The CDR3 has 19 amino acids. The CDR3 reads CASSSTTLGGSRSTDTQYF. The CDR3 nucleotides read TGTGCCAGCAGTTCGACTACCCTGGGTGGTAGCCGGAGCACAGATACGCAGTATTTT.

This sequence joins TRBV7-2 and TRBJ2-5; TRBD1 matches at 10 bases. CDR1 is SGHTA and CDR2 is FQGNSA in the germline V gene. The CDR3 is 14 residues long. Trimming took 4 bases from V and 3 from J; bases not matched to a gene: 2. The DNA of the CDR3 is TGTGCCAGCAGCTCCGGACAGGGGGAAGAGACCCAGTACTTC. This encodes CASSSGQGEETQYF.

This clone was counted a single time. The rearrangement links TRBV11-2 to TRBJ1-4, with 8 bases identical to TRBD1. Germline CDR1 is SGHAT and CDR2 is FQNNGV. V was clipped by 5 bases and J by 7 bases; unmatched bases: 9. The CDR3 is 15 residues long. For the CDR3, the DNA is TGTGCCAGCAGCCCAGGGGGCTCGGTAGCTGAAAAACTGTTTTTT. This translates into CASSPGGSVAEKLFF.

The CDR3 here is CASNDRSYEQYF. In nucleotides, the CDR3 is TGTGCCAGCAACGACAGATCCTACGAGCAGTACTTC. The rearrangement uses TRBV28 and TRBJ2-7, with a possible D match to TRBD1 (5 bases). CDR1 is MDHEN and CDR2 is SYDVKM in the germline V gene. Trimming cost V 7 bases and J 1 base, with 8 bases left between them. The CDR3 sequence is 12 residues long.

In this sample, this clone turned up a few times. V and J are TRBV7-9 and TRBJ2-1; D ambiguous. Germline CDR1 SEHNR, CDR2 FQNEAQ (reference sequence). This CDR3 region has 15 residues. V lost 5 bases, J lost 0 bases, and 11 bases lay in between. In nucleotides, the CDR3 is TGTGCCAGCAGCCCCATAGGAAGCTCCTACAATGAGCAGTTCTTC. The encoded protein is CASSPIGSSYNEQFF. Looking up the rest from reference TRBV7-9 and TRBJ2-1 gives the full variable domain: DTGVSQNPRHKITKRGQNVTFRCDPISEHNRLYWYRQTLGQGPEFLTYFQNEAQLEKSRLLSDRFSAERPKGSFSTLEIQRTEQGDSAMYLCASSPIGSSYNEQFFGPGTRLTVL.

This clone was found a few times. An end of the junction does not agree with germline; a read error may underlie this. This sequence joins TRBV7-8 and TRBJ1-2, with TRBD1 as a possible D gene (6 bases). The CDR3 is 12 amino acids. Germline CDR1 and CDR2: SGHVS and FQNEAQ. The CDR3 sequence is CASSLDSGDRHF. The CDR3 DNA sequence: TGTGCCAGCAGCTTAGATAGTGGCGACAGGCACTTC.

The chain couples TRBV7-9 to TRBJ2-4; D might be TRBD2 (5 bases). Germline CDR1 SEHNR, CDR2 FQNEAQ (reference sequence). CDR3 size: 15 residues. V dropped 8 bases and J dropped 9 bases, with 23 bases sitting between them. The CDR3 loop reads CASAGSREGMFIQYF. The CDR3 region has the DNA TGTGCCAGCGCAGGATCGCGAGAGGGAATGTTCATTCAGTACTTC.

CDR3 nucleotide sequence: TGCGCCAGCACGGGAGGGACTGAAGCTTTCTTT. Translated: CASTGGTEAFF. The genes are TRBV5-1 and TRBJ1-1; D is unclear. The germline V gene has CDR1 SGHRS and CDR2 YFSETQ. This CDR3 comprises 11 residues. V was pared by 6 bases and J by 5 bases, with 8 bases between.

The chain is built from TRBV18 and TRBJ2-7; 8 positions agree with TRBD1. Germline trimming cut 5 bases from V and 0 bases from J; bases unmatched to any gene: 6. The CDR3 length is 15 residues. CDR1 KGHSH and CDR2 LQKENI come from the germline V gene. CDR3 residues: CASSKAGGASYEQYF. The CDR3, as DNA: TGTGCCAGCTCAAAAGCAGGGGGCGCCTCCTACGAGCAGTACTTC.

The V and J genes are TRBV9 and TRBJ1-1; 8 nucleotides match TRBD1. Losses at the gene ends were 3 bases for V and 7 bases for J; bases not matched to a gene: 8. Germline CDR1 is SGDLS and CDR2 is YYNGEE. The CDR3 runs 14 residues. This CDR3 reads CASSGGQVSREAFF. CDR3 in DNA: TGTGCCAGCAGCGGGGGACAGGTTTCCCGTGAAGCTTTCTTT.

CDR3 nucleotide sequence: TGTGCCACGGAGGAGGAAAACTATGGCTACACCTTC. Protein sequence: CATEEENYGYTF. The V and J genes are TRBV7-9 and TRBJ1-2; no firm D call. The CDR3 loop spans 12 amino acids. V was clipped by 10 bases and J by 2 bases, with 11 bases between them. The germline V gene encodes CDR1 SEHNR and CDR2 FQNEAQ (reference sequence).

The chain joins TRBV5-1 to TRBJ1-2; TRBD1 agrees at 10 bases. The V gene end was trimmed by 0 bases and the J gene end by 1 base; junction bases not matched to a gene: 3. This CDR3 region has 16 residues. Per germline, CDR1 SGHRS and CDR2 YFSETQ. The CDR3 DNA reads as TGCGCCAGCAGCTTGGGACAGGGGGCGATTAACTATGGCTACACCTTC. This encodes CASSLGQGAINYGYTF.

The chain links TRBV4-1 to TRBJ2-5; 11 bases map to TRBD2. The CDR3 sequence is 19 residues long. The ends lost 4 bases at V and 5 bases at J; junction bases unmatched: 18. Germline V gives CDR1 MGHRA, CDR2 YSYEKL. DNA for the CDR3: TGCGCCAGCAGCCTCCATCAATTGACTAGCGGGATTGGTTGGGAGACCCAGTACTTC. Amino acid sequence: CASSLHQLTSGIGWETQYF.

This chain links TRBV11-3 with TRBJ2-6, with D hard to call. Germline V gives CDR1 SGHNT, CDR2 YENEEA. This CDR3 region has 15 residues. V lost 5 bases to trimming and J lost 2 bases, with 10 bases between them. The CDR3 DNA is TGTGCCAGCAGCCAAGGAGACACTGGGGCCAACGTCCTGACTTTC. Its protein is CASSQGDTGANVLTF.

This clone was picked up a small number of times. CDR3 in DNA: TGTGCCAGCAGCTTACAGGGGGAGGGCACTGAAGCTTTCTTT. It codes for CASSLQGEGTEAFF. V is TRBV6-6 and J is TRBJ1-1; 8 positions match TRBD1. V was pared by 6 bases and J by 4 bases, with 7 bases of the junction left unmatched. This CDR3 has 14 residues. Germline V gene lookup returns CDR1 MNHNY and CDR2 SVGAGI (reference sequence).

The chain combines TRBV28 with TRBJ2-5; 7 nucleotides line up with TRBD1. Germline CDR1 reads MDHEN; CDR2 reads SYDVKM. The CDR3 loop spans 16 amino acids. After removal of 1 base from V and 5 bases from J, the junction contained 10 bases not matched to a gene. CDR3 nucleotide sequence: TGTGCCAGCAGTTTATACCTACAGGGGCAAGGGGAGACCCAGTACTTC. Its protein product is CASSLYLQGQGETQYF.

The J gene is TRBJ2-2, the V gene TRBV5-1; no firm D call. The germline V and J ends were trimmed by 0 bases and 2 bases, with 5 bases remaining between them. Germline V gives CDR1 SGHRS, CDR2 YFSETQ. The CDR3 contains 14 residues. CDR3 in amino acids: CASSLDGNTGELFF. CDR3 DNA: TGCGCCAGCAGCTTGGACGGTAACACCGGGGAGCTGTTTTTT.

This clone occurred many times. This sequence joins TRBV20-1 and TRBJ2-5; possible D gene TRBD1, 6 bases. This CDR3 comprises 11 residues. V was pared by 4 bases and J by 5 bases, with 8 bases between. Germline CDR1 is DFQATT and CDR2 is SNEGSKA (reference sequence). The CDR3 DNA is TGCAGTGCTAAGGGGGAGGAGACCCAGTACTTC. This gives the protein CSAKGEETQYF.

This chain links TRBV10-3 with TRBJ1-5; possibly TRBD1 for D (5 bases). Germline V gene data show CDR1 as ENHRY and CDR2 as SYGVKD. The CDR3 contains 13 residues. The germline V and J ends were trimmed by 4 bases and 6 bases, with 10 bases remaining between them. As DNA, the CDR3 is TGTGCCATCAGTGCAGGGCGGACTCAGCCCCAGCATTTT. Translation: CAISAGRTQPQHF.